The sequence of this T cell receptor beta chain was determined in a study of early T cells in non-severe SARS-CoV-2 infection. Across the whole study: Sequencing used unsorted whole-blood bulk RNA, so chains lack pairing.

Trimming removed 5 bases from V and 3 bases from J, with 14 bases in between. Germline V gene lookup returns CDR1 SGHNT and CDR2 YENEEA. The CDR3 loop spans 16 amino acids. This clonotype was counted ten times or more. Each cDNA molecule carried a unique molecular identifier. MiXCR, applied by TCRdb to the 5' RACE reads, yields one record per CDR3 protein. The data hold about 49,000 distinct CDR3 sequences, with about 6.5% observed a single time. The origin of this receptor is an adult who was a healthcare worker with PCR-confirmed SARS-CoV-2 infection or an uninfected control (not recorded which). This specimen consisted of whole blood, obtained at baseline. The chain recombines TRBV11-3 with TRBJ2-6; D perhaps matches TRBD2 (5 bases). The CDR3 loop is CASSPASGFGANVLTF. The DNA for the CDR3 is TGTGCCAGCAGCCCCGCATCGGGGTTTGGGGCCAACGTCCTGACTTTC.